The sequence of this TCR beta chain was determined in a study of early T cells in non-severe SARS-CoV-2 infection. About the study: Chains stayed unpaired after sequencing of bulk RNA from unsorted whole blood. Broader study findings: The VDJdb matching leaned toward anti-spike CD8 responses and overlooked private and CD4 specificities.

The CDR3 is 15 amino acids. The germline gives CDR1 LGHNT, CDR2 FRNRAP. V was pared by 0 bases and J by 2 bases, with 7 bases between. This clonotype has ten or more counts. Its antigen is not identified. Molecules of cDNA were individually given unique molecular identifiers that were attached to them. Each CDR3 protein gets one entry after TCRdb re-called the 5' RACE reads with MiXCR. The sample consists of under 80,000 distinct CDR3 sequences, 10% to 15% of them appearing once. Source material: whole blood. The TCR sequence derives from an adult who was a healthcare worker with PCR-confirmed SARS-CoV-2 infection or an uninfected control (not recorded which). This chain uses TRBV12-5 with TRBJ2-2; D gene uncertain. The CDR3 DNA reads TGTGCTAGTGGTTTGGTACAGACCAACACCGGGGAGCTGTTTTTT. Protein sequence: CASGLVQTNTGELFF.